The clone carrying this TCR beta chain appeared many times. The sample originates from a study of T cells after yellow fever vaccination. The wider study: In the case of low-cell-number fractions, SMART-Seq v4 Ultra Low Input was used for preparation.

5'RACE template switching generated TCR cDNA, adding a universal primer site and UMIs. TCRdb passed the 5' RACE reads through MiXCR, listing each CDR3 protein once. In the table there are around 13,000 distinct CDR3 sequences, about 5.3% of which are singletons. Study-wide results and limits: Almost all vaccine-responding clonotypes were not detected in the sorted memory subsets at the day 0 time point.

CDR3 length: 10 amino acids. The germline V gene has CDR1 SEHNR and CDR2 FQNEAQ (reference sequence). Trimming took 10 bases from V and 5 from J, leaving 8 bases between them. The specimen was PBMCs, either bulk or a sorted T-cell subset (CD4+, CD8+, memory, or dextramer-sorted; not recorded which), collected 45 days after the yellow fever booster vaccination. This chain uses TRBV7-9 with TRBJ2-5; D uncertain. The clonotype comes from a man younger than 40 who received the YFV17D yellow fever vaccine. The CDR3 DNA reads TGTGCCACCAGGCGGGAGACCCAGTACTTC. Translation: CATRRETQYF.